These 21 T cell receptor beta chains originate from one sample sequenced in a study of blood T cell repertoires in COVID-19. Method: immunoSEQ multiplex PCR; TCRdb's copy keeps in-frame clones and lacks some. The profile shows some 150,000 clones, around 80% of them singletons. The specimen was peripheral blood. All receptors come from a man between 60 and 75 years old with active or convalescent COVID-19.

The chain carries TRBV5-1 and TRBJ1-1; 8 bases align to TRBD1. CDR1 and CDR2 from the germline V gene are SGHRS and YFSETQ. CDR3 length equals 14 residues. The ends lost 3 bases at V and 6 bases at J; junction bases unmatched: 7. The CDR3 coding sequence is TGCGCCAGCAGCTCACAGGGGGAGGCTCCTGAAGCTTTCTTT. Protein product: CASSSQGEAPEAFF.

V usage is TRBV19 and J usage is TRBJ2-1; the match to TRBD1 covers 8 bases. This CDR3 region has 13 residues. The junction had 8 bases not matched to a gene; V was cut back by 8 bases and J by 8 bases. From germline, CDR1 is LNHDA and CDR2 SQIVND (reference sequence). For the CDR3, the DNA is TGTGCCAGTGGCCGGACAGGGAGACATGAGCAGTTCTTC. Protein product: CASGRTGRHEQFF.

This chain links TRBV10-3 with TRBJ2-1, with D possibly matching TRBD2 (5 bases). Germline CDR1 and CDR2: ENHRY and SYGVKD. The CDR3 has 11 residues. V lost 3 bases, J lost 12 bases, and 9 bases lay in between. The CDR3 bases are TGTGCCATCAGTGATGGGAGAGGGCAGTTCTTC. Translating gives CAISDGRGQFF.

V gene TRBV14 combines with J gene TRBJ2-2; D ambiguous. The germline V and J ends were trimmed by 3 bases and 3 bases, with 8 bases remaining between them. The CDR3 loop spans 14 amino acids. CDR1 and CDR2 (germline): SGHDN, FVKESK. In nucleotides, the CDR3 is TGTGCCAGCAGCCAGGGCCGCTACACCGGGGAGCTGTTTTTT. Amino acids: CASSQGRYTGELFF. Full variable domain (outside the CDR3, taken from reference TRBV14 and TRBJ2-2): EAGVTQFPSHSVIEKGQTVTLRCDPISGHDNLYWYRRVMGKEIKFLLHFVKESKQDESGMPNNRFLAERTGGTYSTLKVQPAELEDSGVYFCASSQGRYTGELFFGEGSRLTVL.

This clone was found once. CDR3 loop: CASSPSQEETQYF. The CDR3 DNA reads as TGTGCCAGCAGTCCCTCCCAAGAGGAGACCCAGTACTTC. This rearrangement joins TRBV2 to TRBJ2-5; D remains ambiguous. The length of the CDR3 is 13 residues. Trimming shortened V by 5 bases and J by 5 bases, and 12 bases separated the two germline ends. CDR1 is SNHLY, CDR2 FYNNEI, per germline.

In this sample, this clone turned up once. This chain uses TRBV2 with TRBJ2-5, with D unresolved. Between the trimmed V and J ends, which lost 4 bases and 3 bases, there was a span of 3 bases. Germline values: CDR1 SNHLY, CDR2 FYNNEI. The length of the CDR3 is 11 residues. CDR3 residues: CASSGKETQYF. The CDR3 coding sequence is TGTGCCAGCAGTGGTAAAGAGACCCAGTACTTC.

V usage is TRBV7-2 and J usage is TRBJ1-2; 10 bases line up with TRBD1. Unmatched junction bases numbered 8, after V lost 5 bases and J lost 8 bases. The germline V gene has CDR1 SGHTA and CDR2 FQGNSA. This CDR3 has 14 amino acids. The DNA for the CDR3 is TGTGCCAGCAGCCCTCGGACAGGGGGTTACGGCTACACCTTC. Its translation is CASSPRTGGYGYTF.

The rearrangement joins TRBV7-2 to TRBJ2-1, with D hard to call. Trimming took 5 bases from V and 15 from J, leaving 8 bases between them. The length of the CDR3 is 9 residues. Germline V gene lookup returns CDR1 SGHTA and CDR2 FQGNSA. CDR3 DNA: TGTGCCAGCAGCCCCATTTGGTTCTTC. This encodes CASSPIWFF.

This clone was counted a few times. This sequence joins TRBV6-2 or TRBV6-3 and TRBJ2-2; D is perhaps TRBD2 (6 bases). The ends were cut back, 2 bases at V and 6 bases at J, with 10 bases in the middle. CDR1 MNHEY and CDR2 SVGEGT come from the germline V gene. This CDR3 is 14 amino acids long. CDR3 amino acids: CASSYGEVAGELFF. The CDR3 DNA follows: TGTGCCAGCAGTTACGGGGAGGTGGCCGGGGAGCTGTTTTTT.

The V gene is TRBV27, the J gene TRBJ1-2; D is possibly TRBD1 (6 bases). V dropped 6 bases and J dropped 8 bases, with 16 bases sitting between them. This CDR3 has 13 amino acids. Germline lookup yields CDR1 MNHEY and CDR2 SMNVEV (reference sequence). Here the CDR3 reads CASRPTGSSGYTF. The CDR3 nucleotides are TGTGCCAGCAGACCCACAGGGTCTAGCGGCTACACCTTC.

The gene calls are TRBV4-1 and TRBJ2-7, with 9 bases identical to TRBD1. The CDR3 runs to 17 residues. V trimming: 2 bases; J trimming: 6 bases; junction bases outside the gene matches: 14. Germline CDR1 MGHRA, CDR2 YSYEKL. In nucleotides, the CDR3 is TGCGCCAGCAGCCAAACCGCCGAGGACAGGGGATTCGGCGAGCAGTACTTC. Its translation is CASSQTAEDRGFGEQYF.

This clone has just a few counts. This chain uses TRBV2 with TRBJ2-7, with D hard to call. The CDR3 consists of 14 residues. Germline-derived CDR1 and CDR2 are SNHLY and FYNNEI. The V end lost 7 bases, the J end lost 7 bases, and 20 bases lay between the germline ends. The CDR3 sequence is CASTHPNHSQEQYF. Written as DNA, the CDR3 is TGTGCCAGCACTCACCCCAATCATTCCCAGGAGCAGTACTTC.

V is TRBV7-9 and J is TRBJ1-4, with D unclear. V was cut by 5 bases and J by 3 bases, with 7 bases left in between. This CDR3 region has 13 residues. Germline V CDR1 and CDR2: SEHNR, FQNEAQ (reference sequence). CDR3 region: CASSRTPNEKLFF. Here the CDR3 DNA reads TGTGCCAGCAGCCGAACTCCTAATGAAAAACTGTTTTTT.

This chain uses TRBV7-3 with TRBJ1-3; 8 bases fit TRBD1. In germline, CDR1 is SGHTA, CDR2 FQGTGA. The ends lost 5 bases at V and 1 base at J; junction bases unmatched: 7. This CDR3 contains 16 residues. CDR3 sequence: CASSLGTGTSGNTIYF. The CDR3 DNA reads as TGTGCCAGCAGCCTAGGGACAGGTACTTCTGGAAACACCATATATTTT.

The V gene is TRBV5-1, the J gene TRBJ1-2, with 7 bases identical to TRBD1. Trimming took 5 bases from V and 8 from J; bases not matched to a gene: 9. CDR3 size: 13 residues. Germline V gene sequence: CDR1 SGHRS, CDR2 YFSETQ. CDR3 coding DNA: TGCGCCAGCAGTTTAGACAGGGCAGAGGGCTACACCTTC. Translating it yields CASSLDRAEGYTF. Based on the CDR3 plus reference TRBV5-1 and TRBJ1-2, the full variable domain is KAGVTQTPRYLIKTRGQQVTLSCSPISGHRSVSWYQQTPGQGLQFLFEYFSETQRNKGNFPGRFSGRQFSNSRSEMNVSTLELGDSALYLCASSLDRAEGYTFGSGTRLTVV.

CDR3 residues: CASSLGRQAGGAEAFF. The CDR3 nucleotides are TGTGCCAGCAGCTTGGGGAGACAGGCGGGTGGCGCTGAAGCTTTCTTT. The chain links TRBV5-4 to TRBJ1-1, with D maybe TRBD1 (6 bases). This CDR3 is built from 16 residues. The germline V and J ends were trimmed by 0 bases and 6 bases, with 18 bases remaining between them. The germline V gene has CDR1 SGHNT and CDR2 YYREEE (reference sequence).

This chain uses TRBV2 with TRBJ2-1, with D uncertain. The germline V gene encodes CDR1 SNHLY and CDR2 FYNNEI. Trimming took 3 bases from V and 3 from J, leaving 9 bases between them. This CDR3 has 14 amino acids. CDR3 protein: CASSESRSYNEQFF. CDR3 coding DNA: TGTGCCAGCAGTGAGTCGCGGAGCTACAATGAGCAGTTCTTC. The full variable domain, with the rest looked up from reference TRBV2 and TRBJ2-1, is EPEVTQTPSHQVTQMGQEVILRCVPISNHLYFYWYRQILGQKVEFLVSFYNNEISEKSEIFDDQFSVERPDGSNFTLKIRSTKLEDSAMYFCASSESRSYNEQFFGPGTRLTVL.

J is TRBJ2-7 and V is TRBV6-6, with a tentative D call TRBD2 (5 bases). Trimming removed 6 bases from V and 2 bases from J, with 11 bases in between. This CDR3 is 13 amino acids long. Looked up from germline, CDR1 is MNHNY and CDR2 is SVGAGI (reference sequence). This CDR3 reads CASRGWRTYEQYF. Here the CDR3 DNA reads TGTGCCAGCAGGGGATGGAGGACCTACGAGCAGTACTTC.

The V and J genes are TRBV5-6 and TRBJ2-7; maybe TRBD2 (6 bases). The V end lost 2 bases, the J end lost 5 bases, and 14 bases lay between the germline ends. Germline CDR1 is SGHDT and CDR2 is YYEEEE. CDR3 length equals 14 residues. The CDR3 DNA follows: TGTGCCAGCAGCTTTAGAGATAGCGGCAACGAGCAGTACTTC. Its translation: CASSFRDSGNEQYF.

Only one count was recorded for this clone. The chain joins TRBV6-2 or TRBV6-3 to TRBJ2-3, with a weak D call TRBD2 (5 bases). V was pared by 5 bases and J by 0 bases, with 12 bases between. CDR1 MNHEY and CDR2 SVGEGT come from the germline V gene. This CDR3 has 15 amino acids. The CDR3 reads CASSRGGYSTDTQYF. CDR3 sequence (DNA): TGTGCCAGCAGTAGAGGCGGGTATAGCACAGATACGCAGTATTTT.

The V and J genes are TRBV7-9 and TRBJ2-3; TRBD2 is a possible D gene (5 bases). The CDR3 length is 17 residues. Germline V lookup: CDR1 SEHNR, CDR2 FQNEAQ (reference sequence). Between the trimmed V and J ends, which lost 4 bases and 4 bases, there was a span of 21 bases. The CDR3 protein is CASSSSTDLRNSDTQYF. For the CDR3, the DNA is TGTGCCAGCAGCTCTTCGACGGACTTACGAAATTCAGATACGCAGTATTTT. Variable domain in full (rest from reference TRBV7-9 and TRBJ2-3): DTGVSQNPRHKITKRGQNVTFRCDPISEHNRLYWYRQTLGQGPEFLTYFQNEAQLEKSRLLSDRFSAERPKGSFSTLEIQRTEQGDSAMYLCASSSSTDLRNSDTQYFGPGTRLTVL.